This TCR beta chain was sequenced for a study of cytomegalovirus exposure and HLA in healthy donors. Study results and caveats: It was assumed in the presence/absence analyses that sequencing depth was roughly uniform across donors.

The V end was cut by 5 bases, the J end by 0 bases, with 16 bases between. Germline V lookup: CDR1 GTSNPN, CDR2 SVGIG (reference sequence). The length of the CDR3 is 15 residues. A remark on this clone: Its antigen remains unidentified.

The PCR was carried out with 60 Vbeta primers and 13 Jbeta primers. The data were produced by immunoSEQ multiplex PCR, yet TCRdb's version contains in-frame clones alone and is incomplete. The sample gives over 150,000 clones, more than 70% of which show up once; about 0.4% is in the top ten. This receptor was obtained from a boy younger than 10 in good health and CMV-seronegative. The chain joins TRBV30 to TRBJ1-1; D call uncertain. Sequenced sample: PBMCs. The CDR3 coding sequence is TGTGCCTGGGAGAAGACACTCACCTTGAACACTGAAGCTTTCTTT. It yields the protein CAWEKTLTLNTEAFF. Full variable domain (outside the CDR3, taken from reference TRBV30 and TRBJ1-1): SQTIHQWPATLVQPVGSPLSLECTVEGTSNPNLYWYRQAAGRGLQLLFYSVGIGQISSEVPQNLSASRPQDRQFILSSKKLLLSDSGFYLCAWEKTLTLNTEAFFGQGTRLTVV.